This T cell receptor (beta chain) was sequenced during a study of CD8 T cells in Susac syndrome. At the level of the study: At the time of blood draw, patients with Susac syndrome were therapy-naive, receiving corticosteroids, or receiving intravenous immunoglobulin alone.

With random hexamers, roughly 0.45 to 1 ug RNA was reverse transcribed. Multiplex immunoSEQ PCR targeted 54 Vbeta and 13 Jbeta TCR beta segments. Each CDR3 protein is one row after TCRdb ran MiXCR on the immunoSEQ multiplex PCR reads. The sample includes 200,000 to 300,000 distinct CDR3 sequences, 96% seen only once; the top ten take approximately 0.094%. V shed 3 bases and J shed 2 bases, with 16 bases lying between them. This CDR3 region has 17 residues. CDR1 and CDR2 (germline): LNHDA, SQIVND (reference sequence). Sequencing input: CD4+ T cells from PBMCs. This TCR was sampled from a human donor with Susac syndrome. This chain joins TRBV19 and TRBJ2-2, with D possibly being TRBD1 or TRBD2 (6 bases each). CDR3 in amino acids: CASSIRTGRINTGELFF. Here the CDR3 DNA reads TGTGCCAGTAGTATTCGAACAGGGAGGATAAACACCGGGGAGCTGTTTTTT.